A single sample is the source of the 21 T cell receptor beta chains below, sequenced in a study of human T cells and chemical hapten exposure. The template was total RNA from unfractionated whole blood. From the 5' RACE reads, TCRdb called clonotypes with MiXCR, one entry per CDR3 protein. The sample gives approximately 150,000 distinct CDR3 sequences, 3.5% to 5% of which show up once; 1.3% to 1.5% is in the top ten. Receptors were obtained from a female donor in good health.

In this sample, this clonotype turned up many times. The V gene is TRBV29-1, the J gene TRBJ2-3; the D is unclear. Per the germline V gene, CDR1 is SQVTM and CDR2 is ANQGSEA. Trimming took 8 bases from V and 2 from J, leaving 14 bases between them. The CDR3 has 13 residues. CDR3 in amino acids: CSICRSFTDTQYF. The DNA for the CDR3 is TGCAGCATATGCCGCTCGTTCACAGATACGCAGTATTTT.

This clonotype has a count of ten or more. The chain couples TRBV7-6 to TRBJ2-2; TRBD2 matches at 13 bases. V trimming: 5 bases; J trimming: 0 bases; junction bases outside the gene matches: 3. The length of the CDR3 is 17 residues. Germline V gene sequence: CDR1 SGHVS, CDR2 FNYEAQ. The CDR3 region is CASSVTSGGTNTGELFF. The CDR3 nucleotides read TGTGCCAGCAGCGTGACTAGCGGGGGGACGAACACCGGGGAGCTGTTTTTT.

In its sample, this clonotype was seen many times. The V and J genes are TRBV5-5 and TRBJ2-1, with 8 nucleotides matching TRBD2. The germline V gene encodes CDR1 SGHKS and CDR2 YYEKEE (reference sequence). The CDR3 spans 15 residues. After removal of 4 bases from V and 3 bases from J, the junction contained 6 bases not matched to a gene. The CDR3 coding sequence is TGTGCCAGCAGCATAAGCGGGGGAAACTACAATGAGCAGTTCTTC. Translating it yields CASSISGGNYNEQFF.

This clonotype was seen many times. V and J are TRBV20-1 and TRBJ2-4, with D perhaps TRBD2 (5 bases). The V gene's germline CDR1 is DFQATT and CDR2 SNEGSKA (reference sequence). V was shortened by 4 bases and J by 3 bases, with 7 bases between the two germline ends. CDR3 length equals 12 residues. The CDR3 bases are TGCAGTGCTATCGGGGACAAAAACATTCAGTACTTC. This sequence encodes CSAIGDKNIQYF.

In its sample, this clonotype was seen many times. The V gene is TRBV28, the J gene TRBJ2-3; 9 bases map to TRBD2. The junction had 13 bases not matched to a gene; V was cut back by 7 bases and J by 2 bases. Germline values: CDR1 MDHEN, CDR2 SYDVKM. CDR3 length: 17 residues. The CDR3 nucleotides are TGTGCCAGCACCTCTCCCTCTCTAGCGGGGTCCACAGATACGCAGTATTTT. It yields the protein CASTSPSLAGSTDTQYF.

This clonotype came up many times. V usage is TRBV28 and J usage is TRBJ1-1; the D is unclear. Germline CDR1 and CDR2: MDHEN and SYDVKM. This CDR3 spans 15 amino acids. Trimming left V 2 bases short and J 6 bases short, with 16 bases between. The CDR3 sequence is CASSLRLGRSPEAFF. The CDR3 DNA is TGTGCCAGCAGTTTAAGGTTGGGCAGGAGCCCTGAAGCTTTCTTT. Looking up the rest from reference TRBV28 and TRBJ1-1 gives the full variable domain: DVKVTQSSRYLVKRTGEKVFLECVQDMDHENMFWYRQDPGLGLRLIYFSYDVKMKEKGDIPEGYSVSREKKERFSLILESASTNQTSMYLCASSLRLGRSPEAFFGQGTRLTVV.

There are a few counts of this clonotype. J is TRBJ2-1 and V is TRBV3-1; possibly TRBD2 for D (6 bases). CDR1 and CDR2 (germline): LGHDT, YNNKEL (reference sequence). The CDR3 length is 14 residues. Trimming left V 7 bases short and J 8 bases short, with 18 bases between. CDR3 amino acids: CASTRSGTRYEQFF. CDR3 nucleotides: TGTGCCAGCACCCGTAGCGGAACCCGCTATGAGCAGTTCTTC.

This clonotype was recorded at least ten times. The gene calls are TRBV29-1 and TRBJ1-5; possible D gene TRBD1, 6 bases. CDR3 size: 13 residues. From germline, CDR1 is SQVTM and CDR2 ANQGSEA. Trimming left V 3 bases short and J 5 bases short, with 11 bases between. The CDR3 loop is CSVEVAGDQPQHF. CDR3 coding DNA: TGCAGCGTTGAGGTGGCAGGGGATCAGCCCCAGCATTTT. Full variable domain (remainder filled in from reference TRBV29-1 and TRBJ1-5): SAVISQKPSRDICQRGTSLTIQCQVDSQVTMMFWYRQQPGQSLTLIATANQGSEATYESGFVIDKFPISRPNLTFSTLTVSNMSPEDSSIYLCSVEVAGDQPQHFGDGTRLSIL.

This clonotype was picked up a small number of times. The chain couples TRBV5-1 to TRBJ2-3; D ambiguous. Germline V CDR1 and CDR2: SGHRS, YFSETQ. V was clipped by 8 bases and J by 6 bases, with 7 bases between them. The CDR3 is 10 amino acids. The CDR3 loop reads CASGEDTQYF. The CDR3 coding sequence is TGCGCCAGTGGTGAGGATACGCAGTATTTT.

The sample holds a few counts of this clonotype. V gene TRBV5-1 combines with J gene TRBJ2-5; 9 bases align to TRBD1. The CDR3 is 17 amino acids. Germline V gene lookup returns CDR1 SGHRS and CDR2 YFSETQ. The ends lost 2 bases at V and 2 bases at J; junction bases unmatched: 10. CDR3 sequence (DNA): TGCGCCAGCAGCTTCAAGACCGGGACAGGGAATCAAGAGACCCAGTACTTC. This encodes CASSFKTGTGNQETQYF. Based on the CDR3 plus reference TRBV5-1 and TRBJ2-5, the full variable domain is KAGVTQTPRYLIKTRGQQVTLSCSPISGHRSVSWYQQTPGQGLQFLFEYFSETQRNKGNFPGRFSGRQFSNSRSEMNVSTLELGDSALYLCASSFKTGTGNQETQYFGPGTRLLVL.

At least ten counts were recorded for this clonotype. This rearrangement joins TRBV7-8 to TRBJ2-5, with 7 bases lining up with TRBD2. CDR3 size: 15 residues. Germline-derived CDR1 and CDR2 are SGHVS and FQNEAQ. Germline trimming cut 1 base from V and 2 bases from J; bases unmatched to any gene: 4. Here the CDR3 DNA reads TGTGCCAGCAGCTTAGGTTGGGGGGGACAAGAGACCCAGTACTTC. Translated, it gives CASSLGWGGQETQYF.

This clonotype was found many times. This CDR3 is CASSYNVLGVSNSPLHF. Written as DNA, the CDR3 is TGTGCCAGCAGTTATAACGTTTTAGGGGTCTCTAATTCACCCCTCCACTTT. The V call is TRBV6-6, the J call TRBJ1-6; the D gene is possibly TRBD1 (5 bases). This CDR3 contains 17 residues. The V end lost 3 bases, the J end lost 6 bases, and 18 bases lay between the germline ends. Germline CDR1 is MNHNY and CDR2 is SVGAGI (reference sequence).

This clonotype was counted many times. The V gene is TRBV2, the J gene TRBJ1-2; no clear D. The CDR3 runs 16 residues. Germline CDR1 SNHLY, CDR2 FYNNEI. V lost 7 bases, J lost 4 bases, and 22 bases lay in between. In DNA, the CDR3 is TGTGCCAGCACCGTCAATCGGGCAGCTGCTTCCTATGGCTACACCTTC. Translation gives CASTVNRAAASYGYTF.

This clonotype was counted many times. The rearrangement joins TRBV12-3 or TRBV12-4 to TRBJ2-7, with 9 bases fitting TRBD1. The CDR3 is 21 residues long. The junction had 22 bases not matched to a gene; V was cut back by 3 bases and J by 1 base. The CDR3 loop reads CASSFRGAGTGSGSGSYEQYF. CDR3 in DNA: TGTGCCAGCAGTTTTAGGGGGGCCGGGACAGGGTCGGGCTCGGGGTCCTACGAGCAGTACTTC.

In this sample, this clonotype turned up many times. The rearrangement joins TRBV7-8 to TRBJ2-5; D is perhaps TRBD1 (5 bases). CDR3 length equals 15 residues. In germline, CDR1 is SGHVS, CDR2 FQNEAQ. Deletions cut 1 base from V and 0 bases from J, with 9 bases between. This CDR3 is CASSLDDSDQETQYF. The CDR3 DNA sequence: TGTGCCAGCAGCTTAGACGACAGCGACCAAGAGACCCAGTACTTC. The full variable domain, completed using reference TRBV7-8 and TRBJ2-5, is GAGVSQSPRYKVAKRGQDVALRCDPISGHVSLFWYQQALGQGPEFLTYFQNEAQLDKSGLPSDRFFAERPEGSVSTLKIQRTQQEDSAVYLCASSLDDSDQETQYFGPGTRLLVL.

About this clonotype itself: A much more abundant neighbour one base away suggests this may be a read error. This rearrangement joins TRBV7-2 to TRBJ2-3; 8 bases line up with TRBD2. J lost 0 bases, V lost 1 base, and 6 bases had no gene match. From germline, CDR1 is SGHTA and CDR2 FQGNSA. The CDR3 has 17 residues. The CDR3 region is CASSLDERGSSTDTQYF. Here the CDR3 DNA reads TGTGCCAGCAGCTTAGATGAGCGGGGGAGCAGCACAGATACGCAGTATTTT.

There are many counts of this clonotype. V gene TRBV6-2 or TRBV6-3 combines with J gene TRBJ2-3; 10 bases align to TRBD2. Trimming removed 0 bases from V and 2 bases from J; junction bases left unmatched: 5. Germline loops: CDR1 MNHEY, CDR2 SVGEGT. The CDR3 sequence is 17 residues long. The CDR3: CASSYSKTSGFTDTQYF. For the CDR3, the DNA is TGTGCCAGCAGTTACTCGAAGACTAGCGGGTTCACAGATACGCAGTATTTT.

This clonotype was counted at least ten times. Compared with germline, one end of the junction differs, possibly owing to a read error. CDR3 protein: CASSLRPADTTYF. The CDR3 DNA reads TGTGCCAGCAGCTTAAGGCCGGCTGACACCACATATTTT. The chain couples TRBV7-2 to TRBJ1-3; the D is unclear. Germline values: CDR1 SGHTA, CDR2 FQGNSA. The CDR3 spans 13 residues.

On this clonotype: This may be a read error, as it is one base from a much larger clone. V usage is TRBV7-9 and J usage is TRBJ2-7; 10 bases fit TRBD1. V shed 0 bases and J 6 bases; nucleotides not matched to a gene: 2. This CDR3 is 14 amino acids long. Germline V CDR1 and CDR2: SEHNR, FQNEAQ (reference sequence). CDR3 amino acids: CASSLAGQGLEQYF. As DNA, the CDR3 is TGTGCCAGCAGCTTAGCGGGACAGGGGCTCGAGCAGTACTTC.

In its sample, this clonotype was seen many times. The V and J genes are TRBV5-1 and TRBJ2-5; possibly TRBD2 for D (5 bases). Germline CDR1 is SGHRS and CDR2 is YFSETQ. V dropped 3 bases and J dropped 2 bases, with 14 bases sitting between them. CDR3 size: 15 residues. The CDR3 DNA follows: TGCGCCAGCAGCTCACCGACTGGAGGTCAAGAGACCCAGTACTTC. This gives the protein CASSSPTGGQETQYF.

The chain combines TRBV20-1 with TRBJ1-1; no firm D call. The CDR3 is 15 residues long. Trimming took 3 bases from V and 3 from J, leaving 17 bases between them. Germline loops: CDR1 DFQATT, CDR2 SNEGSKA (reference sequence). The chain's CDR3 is CSASEAGSGYTEAFF. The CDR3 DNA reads TGCAGTGCTAGCGAGGCAGGATCGGGTTACACTGAAGCTTTCTTT.